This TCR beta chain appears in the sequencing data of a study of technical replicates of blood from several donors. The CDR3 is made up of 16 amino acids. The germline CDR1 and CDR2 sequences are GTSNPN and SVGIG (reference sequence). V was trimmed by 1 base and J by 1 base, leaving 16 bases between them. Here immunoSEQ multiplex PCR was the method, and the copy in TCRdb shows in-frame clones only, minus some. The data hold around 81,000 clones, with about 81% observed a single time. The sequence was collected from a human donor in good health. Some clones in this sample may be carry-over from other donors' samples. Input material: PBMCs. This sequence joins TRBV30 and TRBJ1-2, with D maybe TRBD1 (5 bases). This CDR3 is CAWSAPWGCYNYGYTF. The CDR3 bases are TGTGCCTGGAGTGCCCCGTGGGGCTGCTATAACTATGGCTACACCTTC.